The rows below give T cell receptor beta chains drawn from one sample of a study of PD-L1 blockade in urothelial cancer. Method: immunoSEQ multiplex PCR; TCRdb's copy keeps in-frame clones and lacks some. The sample carries approximately 55,000 clones, about 82% recorded once. Material: PBMCs, obtained around atezolizumab (anti-PD-L1) treatment. These receptor sequences come from a man in his 60s with urothelial cancer. CDR3s include the opening cysteine and the closing phenylalanine or tryptophan.

J gene | V gene | CDR3 protein
TRBJ1-1 | TRBV5-1 | CASSLTTGANTEAFF
TRBJ1-1 | TRBV7-2 | CASSTRQGNTEAFF
TRBJ2-1 | TRBV9 | CASSVDGESNEQFF
TRBJ2-7 | TRBV18 | CASSPAGFYEQYF
TRBJ2-5 | TRBV2 | CASKKVARGSGETQYF
TRBJ1-1 | TRBV10-1 | CASNDRRARPMNTEAFF
TRBJ2-3 | TRBV29-1 | CSASGRATDTQYF
TRBJ1-2 | TRBV4-1 | CASSQEGGGRGYTF
TRBJ1-1 | TRBV30 | CAWSVLTEAFF
TRBJ2-2 | TRBV11-2 | CASSSWNTGELFF
TRBJ2-7 | TRBV7-2 | CASSLTSGDSYEQYF
TRBJ2-2 | TRBV11-1 | CASSLAVGGELFF
TRBJ2-7 | TRBV7-2 | CASSFEGGPQEQYF
TRBJ1-5 | TRBV6-5 | CASREDGKSNQPQHF
TRBJ1-3 | TRBV21-1 | CASSKGARSGNTIYF
TRBJ2-5 | TRBV5-6 | CASSLAVGQQETQYF
TRBJ1-2 | TRBV4-3 | CASSHPGTGAFYGYTF
TRBJ2-5 | TRBV30 | CAWNGQKQETQYF
TRBJ2-3 | TRBV4-1 | CASSQGWTSGRTDTQYF
TRBJ1-1 | TRBV5-5 | CASSSDRRGPIEAFF
TRBJ1-1 | TRBV7-9 | CASSFSGRSTEAFF
TRBJ2-1 | TRBV19 | CASSDSGGSNEQFF
TRBJ2-3 | TRBV7-2 | CASSLARGADTQYF
TRBJ1-4 | TRBV2 | CASSETGWNEKLFF
TRBJ2-3 | TRBV30 | CAWSVLAGRYF
TRBJ1-1 | TRBV30 | CAWSDQGNTEAFF
TRBJ1-3 | TRBV6-5 | CASSWDRRSGNTIYF
TRBJ1-2 | TRBV30 | CAWTHLAWGYTF
TRBJ1-5 | TRBV19 | CARRDRGYDQPQHF
TRBJ1-1 | TRBV6-5 | CASSSIQGSAFF
TRBJ2-3 | TRBV7-8 | CASSLLGRGARTDTQYF
TRBJ1-3 | TRBV19 | CASSIELGSISGNTIYF
TRBJ1-3 | TRBV9 | CASSVDGHEYSGNTIYF
TRBJ2-5 | TRBV12-5 | CASGPGTSGRAWETQYF
TRBJ1-2 | TRBV4-2 | CASSQVGLITDGYTF
TRBJ1-6 | TRBV11-2 | CASSLGQVVRGPLHF
TRBJ2-3 | TRBV11-2 | CASSLDFRLAGGYF
TRBJ2-7 | TRBV9 | CASSFRDTSYEQYF
TRBJ2-4 | TRBV28 | CASHRTGKNIQYF
TRBJ2-7 | TRBV10-3 | CAIRPGTASYEQYF
TRBJ1-5 | TRBV6-1 | CATWAAGGQPQHF
TRBJ2-2 | TRBV5-1 | CASSQTSGSNTGELFF
TRBJ1-5 | TRBV30 | CAWSAGVSQPQHF
TRBJ1-2 | TRBV10-3 | CAISNSGTGELGYTF
TRBJ1-6 | TRBV5-1 | CASSYTGQTHSPLHF
TRBJ2-2 | TRBV5-4 | CASSSGGLAGVQSNTGELFF
TRBJ2-5 | TRBV25-1 | CASSPHREPEETQYF
TRBJ2-7 | TRBV25-1 | CASSEAPGTQQYF
TRBJ1-4 | TRBV5-1 | CASSFRGTGSNEKLFF
TRBJ2-7 | TRBV7-2 | CASSGRLRGSSYEQYF
TRBJ1-1 | TRBV6-1 | CASSDFSGKVTEAFF
TRBJ2-1 | TRBV19 | CASSIGGSPHNEQFF
TRBJ1-6 | TRBV10-3 | CASTGEENSPLHF
TRBJ2-1 | TRBV10-3 | CAISESQDNEQFF
TRBJ2-2 | TRBV19 | CASSIFPPFAGEGNTGELFF